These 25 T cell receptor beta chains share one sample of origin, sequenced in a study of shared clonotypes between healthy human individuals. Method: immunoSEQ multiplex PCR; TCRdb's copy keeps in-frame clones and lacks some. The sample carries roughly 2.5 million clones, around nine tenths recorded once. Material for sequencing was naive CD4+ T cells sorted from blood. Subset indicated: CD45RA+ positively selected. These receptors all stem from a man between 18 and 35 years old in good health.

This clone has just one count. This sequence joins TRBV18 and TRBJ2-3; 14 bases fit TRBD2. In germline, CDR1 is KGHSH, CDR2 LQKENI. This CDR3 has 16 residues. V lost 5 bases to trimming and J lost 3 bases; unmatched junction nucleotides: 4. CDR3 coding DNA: TGTGCCAGCTCATCGGGACTAGCGGGAGTTACAGATACGCAGTATTTT. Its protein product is CASSSGLAGVTDTQYF. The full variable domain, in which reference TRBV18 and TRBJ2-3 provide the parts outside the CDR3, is NAGVMQNPRHLVRRRGQEARLRCSPMKGHSHVYWYRQLPEEGLKFMVYLQKENIIDESGMPKERFSAEFPKEGPSILRIQQVVRGDSAAYFCASSSGLAGVTDTQYFGPGTRLTVL.

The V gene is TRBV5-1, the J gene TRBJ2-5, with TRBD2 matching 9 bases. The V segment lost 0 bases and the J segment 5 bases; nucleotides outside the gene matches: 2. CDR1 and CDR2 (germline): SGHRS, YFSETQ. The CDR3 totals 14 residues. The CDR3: CASSLERGDETQYF. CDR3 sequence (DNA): TGCGCCAGCAGCTTGGAGCGGGGGGACGAGACCCAGTACTTC.

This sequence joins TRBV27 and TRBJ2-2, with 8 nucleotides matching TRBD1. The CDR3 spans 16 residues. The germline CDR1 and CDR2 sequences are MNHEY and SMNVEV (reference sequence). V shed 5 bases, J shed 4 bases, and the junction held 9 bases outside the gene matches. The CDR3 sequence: CASSRMTGVGTGELFF. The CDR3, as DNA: TGTGCCAGCAGTCGTATGACAGGGGTGGGCACCGGGGAGCTGTTTTTT.

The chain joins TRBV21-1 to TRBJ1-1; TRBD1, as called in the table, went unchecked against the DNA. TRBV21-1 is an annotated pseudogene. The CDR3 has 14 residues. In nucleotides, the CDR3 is TGTGCCAGCAGCAAAGGGGCAGGGAACACTGAAGCTTTCTTT. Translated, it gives CASSKGAGNTEAFF.

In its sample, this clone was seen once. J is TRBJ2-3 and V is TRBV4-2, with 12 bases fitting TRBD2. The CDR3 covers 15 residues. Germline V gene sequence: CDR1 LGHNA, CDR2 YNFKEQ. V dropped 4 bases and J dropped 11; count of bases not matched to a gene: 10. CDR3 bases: TGTGCCAGCAGCCCTCGGGGGACTAGCGGGCTGGGGCAGTATTTT. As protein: CASSPRGTSGLGQYF.

The CDR3 here is CASSARLGSSSYNSPLHF. For the CDR3, the DNA is TGTGCCAGCAGCGCAAGGCTGGGTTCAAGCTCCTATAATTCACCCCTCCACTTT. The chain carries TRBV28 and TRBJ1-6; D is unresolved. The V end lost 6 bases, the J end lost 0 bases, and 18 bases lay between the germline ends. Germline-derived CDR1 and CDR2 are MDHEN and SYDVKM. The CDR3 totals 18 residues.

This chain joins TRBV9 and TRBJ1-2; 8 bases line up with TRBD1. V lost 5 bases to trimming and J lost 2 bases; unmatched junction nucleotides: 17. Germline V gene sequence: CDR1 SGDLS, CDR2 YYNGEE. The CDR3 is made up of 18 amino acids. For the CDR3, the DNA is TGTGCCAGCAGAGACGGAGGAGGACAGGGACCTAGCAACTATGGCTACACCTTC. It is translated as CASRDGGGQGPSNYGYTF.

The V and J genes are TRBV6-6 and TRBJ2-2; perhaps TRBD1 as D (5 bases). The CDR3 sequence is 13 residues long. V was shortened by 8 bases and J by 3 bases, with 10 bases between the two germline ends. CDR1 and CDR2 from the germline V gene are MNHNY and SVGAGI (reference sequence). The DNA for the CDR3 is TGTGCCAGCGGTAGGGGTGACACCGGGGAGCTGTTTTTT. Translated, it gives CASGRGDTGELFF.

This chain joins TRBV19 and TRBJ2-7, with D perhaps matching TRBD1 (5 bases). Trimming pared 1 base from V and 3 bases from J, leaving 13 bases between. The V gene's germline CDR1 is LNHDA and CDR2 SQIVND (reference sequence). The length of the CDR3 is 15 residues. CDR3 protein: CASSIGSGQGYEQYF. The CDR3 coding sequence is TGTGCCAGTAGTATAGGCTCAGGCCAGGGCTACGAGCAGTACTTC.

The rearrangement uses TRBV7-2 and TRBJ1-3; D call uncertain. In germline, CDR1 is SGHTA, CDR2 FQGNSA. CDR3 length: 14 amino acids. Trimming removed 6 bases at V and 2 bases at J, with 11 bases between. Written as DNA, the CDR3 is TGTGCCAGCAGTTTACAATCTACTGGAAACACCATATATTTT. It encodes CASSLQSTGNTIYF.

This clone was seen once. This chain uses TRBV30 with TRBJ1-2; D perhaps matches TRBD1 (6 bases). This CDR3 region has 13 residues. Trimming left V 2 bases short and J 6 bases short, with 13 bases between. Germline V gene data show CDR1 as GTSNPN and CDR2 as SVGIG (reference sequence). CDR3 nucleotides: TGTGCCTGGAGTAACAGGGCGGGAGATGGCTACACCTTC. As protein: CAWSNRAGDGYTF.

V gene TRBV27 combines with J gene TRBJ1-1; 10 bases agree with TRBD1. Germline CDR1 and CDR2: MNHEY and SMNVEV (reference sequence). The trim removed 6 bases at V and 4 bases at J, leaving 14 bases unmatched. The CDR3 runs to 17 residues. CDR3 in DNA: TGTGCCAGCAGGCCCGACAGGGGGCGCAACGGTAGCACTGAAGCTTTCTTT. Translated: CASRPDRGRNGSTEAFF.

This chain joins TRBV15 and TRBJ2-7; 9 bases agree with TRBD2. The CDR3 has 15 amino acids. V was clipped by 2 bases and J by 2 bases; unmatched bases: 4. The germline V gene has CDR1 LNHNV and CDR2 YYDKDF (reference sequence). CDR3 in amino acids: CATSRPLAGPYEQYF. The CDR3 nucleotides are TGTGCCACCAGCAGACCCCTAGCGGGGCCCTACGAGCAGTACTTC.

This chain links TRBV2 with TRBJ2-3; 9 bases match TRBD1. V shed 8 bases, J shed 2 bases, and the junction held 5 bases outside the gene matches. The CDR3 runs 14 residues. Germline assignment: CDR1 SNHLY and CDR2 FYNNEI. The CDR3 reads CASSGQGITDTQYF. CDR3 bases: TGTGCCAGCTCGGGACAGGGAATCACAGATACGCAGTATTTT.

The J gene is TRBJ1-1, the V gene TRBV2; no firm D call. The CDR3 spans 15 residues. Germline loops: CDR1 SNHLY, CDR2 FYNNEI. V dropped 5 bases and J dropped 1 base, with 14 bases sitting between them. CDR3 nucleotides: TGTGCCAGCAGTAAAGAGGGCGGAAGGAACACTGAAGCTTTCTTT. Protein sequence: CASSKEGGRNTEAFF.

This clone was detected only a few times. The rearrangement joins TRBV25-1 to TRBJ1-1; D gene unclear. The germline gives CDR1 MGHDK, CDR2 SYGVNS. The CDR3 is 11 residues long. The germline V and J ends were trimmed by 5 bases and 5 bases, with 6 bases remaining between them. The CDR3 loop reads CASSIRTEAFF. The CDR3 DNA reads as TGTGCCAGCAGTATACGGACTGAAGCTTTCTTT.

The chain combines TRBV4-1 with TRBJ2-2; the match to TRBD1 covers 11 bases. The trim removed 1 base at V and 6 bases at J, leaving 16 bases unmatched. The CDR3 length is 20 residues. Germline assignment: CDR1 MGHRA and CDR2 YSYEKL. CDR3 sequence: CASSQGPPGQGVGGAGELFF. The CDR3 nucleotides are TGCGCCAGCAGCCAAGGCCCTCCGGGACAGGGGGTGGGAGGGGCCGGGGAGCTGTTTTTT.

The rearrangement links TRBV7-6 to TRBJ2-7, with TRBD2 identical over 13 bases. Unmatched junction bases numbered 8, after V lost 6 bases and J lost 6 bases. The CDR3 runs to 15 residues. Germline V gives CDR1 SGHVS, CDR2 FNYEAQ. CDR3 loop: CASSGTSGMGGEQYF. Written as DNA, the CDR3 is TGTGCCAGCAGTGGGACTAGCGGGATGGGCGGCGAGCAGTACTTC.

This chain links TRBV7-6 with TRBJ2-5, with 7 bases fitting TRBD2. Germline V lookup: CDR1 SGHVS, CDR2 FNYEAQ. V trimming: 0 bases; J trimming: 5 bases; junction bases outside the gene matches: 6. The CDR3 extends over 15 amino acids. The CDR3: CASSLAGRVMETQYF. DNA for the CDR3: TGTGCCAGCAGCTTAGCTGGGAGGGTCATGGAGACCCAGTACTTC.

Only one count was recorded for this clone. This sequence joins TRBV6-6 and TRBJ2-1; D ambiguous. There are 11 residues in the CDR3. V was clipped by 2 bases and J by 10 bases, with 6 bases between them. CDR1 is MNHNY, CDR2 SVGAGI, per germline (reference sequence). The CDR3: CASSYRWEQFF. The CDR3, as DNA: TGTGCCAGCAGTTACAGGTGGGAGCAGTTCTTC.

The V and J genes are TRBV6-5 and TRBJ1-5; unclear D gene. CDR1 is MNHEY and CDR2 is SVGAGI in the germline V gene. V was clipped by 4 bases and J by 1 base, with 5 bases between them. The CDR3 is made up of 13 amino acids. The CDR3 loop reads CASSFSSNQPQHF. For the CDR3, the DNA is TGTGCCAGCAGTTTCTCCAGCAATCAGCCCCAGCATTTT.

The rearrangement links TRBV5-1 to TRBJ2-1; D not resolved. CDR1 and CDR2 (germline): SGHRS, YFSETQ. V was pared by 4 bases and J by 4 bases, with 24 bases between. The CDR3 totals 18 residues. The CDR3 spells CASSGARFGEAVYNEQFF. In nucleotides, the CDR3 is TGCGCCAGCAGCGGAGCGAGGTTTGGTGAGGCCGTATACAATGAGCAGTTCTTC.

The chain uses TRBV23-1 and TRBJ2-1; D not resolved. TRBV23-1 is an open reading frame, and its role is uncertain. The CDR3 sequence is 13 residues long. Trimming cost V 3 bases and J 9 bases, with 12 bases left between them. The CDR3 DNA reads TGCGCCAGCAGTCATCCCTCTTTTAGTGAGCAGTTCTTC. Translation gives CASSHPSFSEQFF.

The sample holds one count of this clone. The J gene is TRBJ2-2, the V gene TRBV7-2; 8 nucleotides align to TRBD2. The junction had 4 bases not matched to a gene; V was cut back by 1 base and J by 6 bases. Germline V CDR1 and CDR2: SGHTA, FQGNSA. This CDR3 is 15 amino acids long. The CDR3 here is CASSLGGTRAGELFF. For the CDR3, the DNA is TGTGCCAGCAGCTTAGGAGGGACTAGGGCCGGGGAGCTGTTTTTT.

CDR3 in DNA: TGTGCCAGCAGTGGGGGATTAGGGGTGTGGGCTTTCTTT. As protein: CASSGGLGVWAFF. The rearrangement joins TRBV2 to TRBJ1-1, with D perhaps TRBD1 (5 bases). With 4 bases removed from V and 11 bases from J, the gap between germline ends came to 17 bases. In germline, CDR1 is SNHLY, CDR2 FYNNEI. This CDR3 has 13 amino acids.